This T cell receptor (beta chain) was found in a study of technical replicates of blood from a handful of donors. The J segment lost 5 bases and the V segment lost 2 bases, leaving 1 base of the junction unmatched. The CDR3 contains 15 residues. Germline loops: CDR1 SGHAT, CDR2 FQNNGV. TCRdb keeps only in-frame clones here, not all; method: immunoSEQ multiplex PCR. The sample includes over 85,000 clones, roughly 96% of them seen just once. The rearrangement links TRBV11-2 to TRBJ2-1, with 12 positions matching TRBD2. The receptor was derived from a human donor in good health. The sample taken for sequencing was T cells isolated from PBMCs. The chain's CDR3 is CASSLLAGGNNEQFF. The CDR3 nucleotides read TGTGCCAGCAGCTTACTAGCGGGAGGGAACAATGAGCAGTTCTTC.